One and the same sample provided the 6 T cell receptor beta chains below, sequenced in a study of OX40 agonist ivuxolimab in advanced cancers. TCRdb's copy holds only in-frame clones and misses some; the assay was immunoSEQ multiplex PCR. Among approximately 74,000 clones listed, around 90% were seen once. The sample consisted of CD4+ or CD8+ T cells sorted from blood, taken in a trial of the OX40 agonist ivuxolimab. The origin of the receptors is an adult with an advanced solid tumor such as melanoma, head and neck, liver or kidney cancer.

As DNA, the CDR3 is TGCGCCAGCAGCAACGGACTAGCGGGAGTTGAGACCCAGTACTTC. Translation gives CASSNGLAGVETQYF. The J gene is TRBJ2-5, the V gene TRBV5-1; 13 bases are shared with TRBD2. The CDR3 sequence is 15 residues long. CDR1 SGHRS and CDR2 YFSETQ come from the germline V gene. The junction had 5 bases not matched to a gene; V was cut back by 4 bases and J by 5 bases.

Comment on this clone: Relative to the germline gene, one junction end is altered; a read error may explain this. The rearrangement joins TRBV19 to TRBJ2-7, with D maybe TRBD1 (5 bases). The CDR3 covers 12 residues. Germline V gene data show CDR1 as LNHDA and CDR2 as SQIVND (reference sequence). The CDR3 reads CANSRGRHEQYF. The CDR3 DNA sequence: TGTGCCAATAGTAGGGGTCGCCACGAGCAGTACTTC. Drawing the rest from reference TRBV19 and TRBJ2-7, the complete variable domain is DGGITQSPKYLFRKEGQNVTLSCEQNLNHDAMYWYRQDPGQGLRLIYYSQIVNDFQKGDIAEGYSVSREKKESFPLTVTSAQKNPTAFYLCANSRGRHEQYFGPGTRLTVT.

The chain has TRBV10-1 and TRBJ2-7; D is uncertain. CDR3 length: 16 residues. Germline V gene data show CDR1 as WNHNN and CDR2 as SYGVQD (reference sequence). The chain's CDR3 is CAQDYGFYITRYEQYF. The CDR3 nucleotides are TGCGCGCAAGATTATGGGTTTTACATTACCCGCTACGAGCAGTACTTC.

The genes are TRBV7-3 and TRBJ1-1, with 8 positions matching TRBD1. CDR3 length: 14 residues. V lost 6 bases to trimming and J lost 3 bases; unmatched junction nucleotides: 6. Germline CDR1 reads SGHTA; CDR2 reads FQGTGA. CDR3 region: CASRSDRGDTEAFF. DNA of the CDR3: TGTGCCAGCAGATCCGACAGGGGAGACACTGAAGCTTTCTTT.

In this sample, this clone turned up once. The chain is built from TRBV2 and TRBJ2-3; weak D call: TRBD2 (5 bases). V was shortened by 3 bases and J by 4 bases, with 8 bases between the two germline ends. The germline CDR1 and CDR2 sequences are SNHLY and FYNNEI. This CDR3 has 13 residues. The CDR3 spells CASSEGAPDTQYF. The CDR3 DNA is TGTGCCAGCAGTGAGGGAGCACCAGATACGCAGTATTTT.

V is TRBV28 and J is TRBJ1-2; 10 bases are a match to TRBD1. Germline lookup yields CDR1 MDHEN and CDR2 SYDVKM. This CDR3 spans 16 amino acids. The ends lost 6 bases at V and 7 bases at J; junction bases unmatched: 14. The CDR3 coding sequence is TGTGCCAGCAGACCAGGAGCCGGGACAGGGGTAGGTGGCTACACCTTC. Translation gives CASRPGAGTGVGGYTF.